These 2 T cell receptor beta chains share one sample of origin, sequenced in a study of OX40 agonist ivuxolimab in advanced cancers. Libraries were prepared by immunoSEQ multiplex PCR; TCRdb keeps only in-frame clonotypes and omits some of them. The table includes about 68,000 clones, about 91% detected once. The sequencing used CD4+ or CD8+ T cells sorted from blood, collected in a trial of the OX40 agonist ivuxolimab. The receptors derive from an adult with an advanced solid tumor such as melanoma, head and neck, liver or kidney cancer.

CDR3 protein: CASSRAGTSGKETQYF. The CDR3 nucleotides read TGTGCCAGTAGTAGAGCCGGGACTAGCGGAAAAGAGACCCAGTACTTC. The chain recombines TRBV19 with TRBJ2-5, with 11 positions matching TRBD2. V dropped 4 bases and J dropped 3; count of bases not matched to a gene: 7. The V gene's germline CDR1 is LNHDA and CDR2 SQIVND (reference sequence). The CDR3 has 16 amino acids.

V is TRBV19 and J is TRBJ1-1; 7 bases agree with TRBD1. Trimming cost V 3 bases and J 2 bases; bases outside gene matches: 6. The V gene's germline CDR1 is LNHDA and CDR2 SQIVND (reference sequence). The CDR3 totals 15 residues. The CDR3 is CASSIRGTVNTEAFF. CDR3 sequence (DNA): TGTGCCAGTAGTATCAGAGGGACAGTAAACACTGAAGCTTTCTTT.